The 2 T cell receptor beta chains below all came from one sample that was sequenced in a study of lymphopenia after photon versus proton radiotherapy. Measured with immunoSEQ multiplex PCR; TCRdb has only the in-frame clones, and not every one. The table includes 25,000 to 30,000 clones, around 81% detected once. The sample consisted of peripheral blood, taken from a patient treated with photon-based radiotherapy. These receptors were collected from a man aged 50 or older with gastric cancer.

V and J are TRBV6-1 and TRBJ2-3; possibly TRBD2 for D (7 bases). The CDR3 spans 15 residues. V was cut by 6 bases and J by 8 bases, with 21 bases left in between. Germline V gives CDR1 MNHNS, CDR2 SASEGT. Here the CDR3 reads CASRGRGGLVATQYF. CDR3 DNA sequence: TGTGCCAGCAGAGGGAGGGGGGGGCTTGTGGCTACGCAGTATTTT.

This rearrangement joins TRBV19 to TRBJ2-3; D is ambiguous. This CDR3 has 13 residues. V was pared by 7 bases and J by 7 bases, with 15 bases between. CDR1 is LNHDA and CDR2 is SQIVND in the germline V gene (reference sequence). CDR3: CASKGEDFYTQYF. CDR3 nucleotides: TGTGCCAGTAAAGGCGAGGATTTCTATACGCAGTATTTT.